This T cell receptor (beta chain) originates from a study of T cell repertoires in cytomegalovirus infection. As for the study in general: As its CMV epitopes, the study selected recently identified HLA-C-restricted and well-studied HLA-B-restricted targets. Notes on the study in general: Identification of carriers of CMV plus the relevant HLA was performed using cumulative public TCR beta family frequency.

TCRdb used MiXCR to reprocess the reads, holding one entry per CDR3 protein. The data hold 50,000 to 60,000 distinct CDR3 sequences, with around a fifth observed a single time. On this clonotype: Its antigen is unknown.

The origin of this receptor is a human donor in good health (CMV status not recorded). Some clones in this sample may be carry-over from other donors' samples. Sequencing was performed on CD8+ T cells from cultured PBMCs, taken from culture after CMV antigen stimulation.

CDR3: CASRRTGGPMKGYTF. The CDR3 nucleotides are TGTGCCAGCAGGAGGACAGGGGGCCCTATGAAAGGCTACACCTTC. The chain employs TRBV27 and TRBJ1-2, with TRBD1 matching 11 bases. The junction had 11 bases not matched to a gene; V was cut back by 6 bases and J by 8 bases. Germline V lookup: CDR1 MNHEY, CDR2 SMNVEV (reference sequence). The CDR3 runs to 15 residues.